This passage covers 24 T cell receptor beta chains from one sample sequenced in a study of Ad26.COV2.S vaccination and SARS-CoV-2 variants. TCRdb keeps only in-frame clones here, not all; method: immunoSEQ multiplex PCR. The profile shows 360,000 or so clones, around 86% of them singletons. Treatment: some 20 received Ad26.COV2.S at low or high dose, single or two shots; about 5 received placebo; per-sample allocation not given. Day 63 following the first vaccine or placebo injection was when the samples were taken. Sequencing used peripheral blood, obtained in a trial of Ad26.COV2.S vaccine versus placebo. These TCRs come from a person aged 18-60 years who received the Ad26.COV2.S COVID-19 vaccine or a placebo.

The chain carries TRBV5-1 and TRBJ1-2; D remains unclear. The V end was cut by 8 bases, the J end by 4 bases, with 9 bases between. From germline, CDR1 is SGHRS and CDR2 YFSETQ. CDR3 length: 11 residues. The DNA of the CDR3 is TGCGCCAGTCACGACATCTATGGCTACACCTTC. This sequence encodes CASHDIYGYTF.

The chain combines TRBV27 with TRBJ2-7; 14 nucleotides agree with TRBD2. CDR1 and CDR2 from the germline V gene are MNHEY and SMNVEV (reference sequence). This CDR3 region has 17 residues. V dropped 2 bases and J dropped 1; count of bases not matched to a gene: 4. CDR3 sequence (DNA): TGTGCCAGCAGTTTAGGACTAGCGGGGGGCCTGTCCTACGAGCAGTACTTC. Translating gives CASSLGLAGGLSYEQYF.

This clone was recorded once. The V call is TRBV5-1, the J call TRBJ1-2; a possible D gene is TRBD1 (5 bases). V was cut by 0 bases and J by 8 bases, with 17 bases left in between. The CDR3 contains 15 residues. CDR1 and CDR2 from the germline V gene are SGHRS and YFSETQ. The DNA of the CDR3 is TGCGCCAGCAGCTTGGCCCCCCAGGGAGTCCGCGGCTACACCTTC. Its protein is CASSLAPQGVRGYTF.

V is TRBV7-2 and J is TRBJ2-2, with 7 bases fitting TRBD2. J was trimmed by 8 bases and V by 4 bases; bases with no gene match: 7. This CDR3 spans 14 amino acids. Germline lookup yields CDR1 SGHTA and CDR2 FQGNSA. CDR3 residues: CASSWDYSRGELFF. The CDR3 coding sequence is TGTGCCAGCAGCTGGGACTATTCCAGGGGGGAGCTGTTTTTT.

The genes are TRBV20-1 and TRBJ1-6; 8 positions agree with TRBD1. CDR1 and CDR2 from the germline V gene are DFQATT and SNEGSKA (reference sequence). V lost 3 bases and J lost 5; bases outside the gene matches: 6. The CDR3 contains 15 residues. The CDR3 region is CSASLNRGNNSPLHF. The CDR3 nucleotides read TGCAGTGCTAGTTTAAACAGGGGGAATAATTCACCCCTCCACTTT.

V and J are TRBV25-1 and TRBJ2-5, with a weak D call TRBD2 (6 bases). Deletions cut 1 base from V and 3 bases from J, with 18 bases between. Germline V CDR1 and CDR2: MGHDK, SYGVNS. The CDR3 extends over 17 amino acids. The CDR3, as DNA: TGTGCCAGCAGTGAATTCCCTAACTCGGGGGAGGAAGAGACCCAGTACTTC. The encoded protein is CASSEFPNSGEEETQYF.

J is TRBJ2-1 and V is TRBV19; D gene unclear. V was cut by 0 bases and J by 4 bases, with 10 bases left in between. This CDR3 has 15 residues. Germline lookup yields CDR1 LNHDA and CDR2 SQIVND (reference sequence). The CDR3 DNA follows: TGTGCCAGTAGTATAGATCTTGGGCAGTACAATGAGCAGTTCTTC. Translation: CASSIDLGQYNEQFF.

The chain recombines TRBV6-5 with TRBJ1-5; weak D call: TRBD1 (6 bases). CDR3 size: 14 residues. Trimming shortened V by 7 bases and J by 0 bases, and 10 bases separated the two germline ends. The germline gives CDR1 MNHEY, CDR2 SVGAGI. This CDR3 is CASNIQGSNQPQHF. As DNA, the CDR3 is TGTGCCAGCAACATACAGGGTAGCAATCAGCCCCAGCATTTT.

The chain combines TRBV9 with TRBJ2-1; TRBD2 agrees at 11 bases. Germline lookup yields CDR1 SGDLS and CDR2 YYNGEE. V lost 3 bases, J lost 8 bases, and 13 bases stayed unmatched. This CDR3 comprises 17 residues. The CDR3 nucleotides are TGTGCCAGCAGCGCGGTCCTCGTAGCGGGGGGGAAGGATGAGCAGTTCTTC. Translating gives CASSAVLVAGGKDEQFF. Combining the CDR3 with reference TRBV9 and TRBJ2-1 gives the whole variable domain DSGVTQTPKHLITATGQRVTLRCSPRSGDLSVYWYQQSLDQGLQFLIQYYNGEERAKGNILERFSAQQFPDLHSELNLSSLELGDSALYFCASSAVLVAGGKDEQFFGPGTRLTVL.

This chain uses TRBV5-4 with TRBJ2-3; 7 nucleotides match TRBD2. The germline CDR1 and CDR2 sequences are SGHNT and YYREEE (reference sequence). Losses at the gene ends were 3 bases for V and 7 bases for J; bases not matched to a gene: 14. CDR3 length: 16 amino acids. CDR3 region: CASSWGGVTIQNTQYF. CDR3 DNA sequence: TGTGCCAGCAGCTGGGGGGGAGTGACGATTCAAAATACGCAGTATTTT.

The chain employs TRBV30 and TRBJ1-2; D gene uncertain. Germline-derived CDR1 and CDR2 are GTSNPN and SVGIG (reference sequence). Trimming took off 4 bases at V and 4 bases at J, with 10 bases between the two ends. The CDR3 extends over 12 amino acids. CDR3 residues: CAWTSGSYGYTF. For the CDR3, the DNA is TGTGCCTGGACCTCCGGGAGCTATGGCTACACCTTC.

This chain links TRBV7-9 with TRBJ1-5; D perhaps matches TRBD1 (5 bases). This CDR3 has 15 amino acids. CDR1 and CDR2 (germline): SEHNR, FQNEAQ (reference sequence). V was shortened by 0 bases and J by 4 bases, with 10 bases between the two germline ends. The CDR3 nucleotides read TGTGCCAGCAGCTTAGCCGGGGACGGTAATCAGCCCCAGCATTTT. Protein product: CASSLAGDGNQPQHF.

The chain carries TRBV27 and TRBJ1-1, with D perhaps TRBD1 (5 bases). The CDR3 totals 14 residues. Germline V gives CDR1 MNHEY, CDR2 SMNVEV (reference sequence). The V end lost 6 bases, the J end lost 4 bases, and 15 bases lay between the germline ends. The chain's CDR3 is CASSPNWGGTEAFF. CDR3 DNA: TGTGCCAGCAGCCCGAACTGGGGGGGCACTGAAGCTTTCTTT.

The chain couples TRBV9 to TRBJ2-7, with TRBD1 matching 11 bases. Germline V CDR1 and CDR2: SGDLS, YYNGEE. Trimming at V came to 4 bases and at J to 0 bases, leaving 3 bases not matched to a gene. The CDR3 is 15 amino acids. The CDR3 loop reads CASSRGTGGSYEQYF. CDR3 bases: TGTGCCAGCAGCAGAGGGACAGGGGGCTCCTACGAGCAGTACTTC.

This clone was recorded only once. The gene calls are TRBV30 and TRBJ1-1; D is perhaps TRBD1 (5 bases). CDR1 is GTSNPN and CDR2 is SVGIG in the germline V gene (reference sequence). CDR3 length equals 15 residues. Trimming took off 3 bases at V and 1 base at J, with 15 bases between the two ends. The DNA of the CDR3 is TGTGCCTGGAGGGGGGGGAGGGCTAGGAACACTGAAGCTTTCTTT. It codes for CAWRGGRARNTEAFF.

The gene calls are TRBV5-4 and TRBJ1-1; TRBD1 aligns across 8 bases. The CDR3 loop spans 14 amino acids. J gave up 5 bases and V 4 bases, and 7 bases lay outside the gene matches. Germline lookup yields CDR1 SGHNT and CDR2 YYREEE (reference sequence). The DNA for the CDR3 is TGTGCCAGCAGCCCAGGACAGGGAAGGACTGAAGCTTTCTTT. Translated: CASSPGQGRTEAFF.

The chain couples TRBV10-1 to TRBJ1-4; a weak D match, TRBD1 (6 bases). This CDR3 comprises 13 residues. V was cut by 7 bases and J by 8 bases, with 14 bases left in between. The germline V gene has CDR1 WNHNN and CDR2 SYGVQD (reference sequence). CDR3 protein: CASNERGGEKLFF. As DNA, the CDR3 is TGCGCCAGCAACGAAAGGGGGGGGGAAAAACTGTTTTTT.

The chain has TRBV6-2 or TRBV6-3 and TRBJ1-6; D remains ambiguous. This CDR3 region has 14 residues. The V and J ends lost 2 bases and 4 bases respectively, with 6 bases between them. Per germline, CDR1 MNHEY and CDR2 SVGEGT. CDR3: CASSYEGYNSPLHF. The DNA of the CDR3 is TGTGCCAGCAGTTACGAGGGATATAATTCACCCCTCCACTTT.

The chain recombines TRBV3-1 (or the pseudogene TRBV3-2) with TRBJ1-2; D gene unclear. V lost 1 base and J 7 bases, leaving 4 bases between the germline ends. Germline V gene lookup returns CDR1 LGHDT and CDR2 YNNKEL (reference sequence). CDR3 size: 11 residues. The CDR3: CASSQVGGYTF. The DNA for the CDR3 is TGTGCCAGCAGCCAAGTGGGTGGCTACACCTTC.

This clone has only a few counts. Written as DNA, the CDR3 is TGTGCCAGTAGTATTAGTACGGGAAACTCTGGGGCCAACGTCCTGACTTTC. Its protein is CASSISTGNSGANVLTF. This chain links TRBV19 with TRBJ2-6, with a possible D match to TRBD2 (5 bases). The CDR3 is made up of 17 amino acids. Germline values: CDR1 LNHDA, CDR2 SQIVND (reference sequence). Trimming took 3 bases from V and 0 from J, leaving 12 bases between them. Full variable domain (rest looked up from reference TRBV19 and TRBJ2-6): DGGITQSPKYLFRKEGQNVTLSCEQNLNHDAMYWYRQDPGQGLRLIYYSQIVNDFQKGDIAEGYSVSREKKESFPLTVTSAQKNPTAFYLCASSISTGNSGANVLTFGAGSRLTVL.

V is TRBV5-6 and J is TRBJ2-7; possibly TRBD2 for D (5 bases). V lost 4 bases, J lost 4 bases, and 9 bases lay in between. CDR3 size: 12 residues. The V gene's germline CDR1 is SGHDT and CDR2 YYEEEE. CDR3 residues: CASSLRLYEQYF. Written as DNA, the CDR3 is TGTGCCAGCAGCCTCCGACTATACGAGCAGTACTTC.

This clone turned up a few times. The CDR3 sequence: CASTPAVLYGYTF. In DNA, the CDR3 is TGTGCCAGCACCCCAGCGGTCCTCTATGGCTACACCTTC. This chain uses TRBV12-3 or TRBV12-4 with TRBJ1-2; no reliable D call. The CDR3 is 13 amino acids. Deletions cut 7 bases from V and 4 bases from J, with 13 bases between.

This chain links TRBV12-3 or TRBV12-4 with TRBJ1-2; no clear D. This CDR3 has 13 residues. Trimming shortened V by 3 bases and J by 7 bases, and 12 bases separated the two germline ends. In DNA form, the CDR3 reads TGTGCCAGCAGTTTTGGGCCGGAAAGTGGCTACACCTTC. It translates to CASSFGPESGYTF.

This clone was recorded a few times. This chain uses TRBV30 with TRBJ1-5; weak D call: TRBD1 (6 bases). Germline V gives CDR1 GTSNPN, CDR2 SVGIG (reference sequence). V was shortened by 1 base and J by 9 bases, with 13 bases between the two germline ends. This CDR3 contains 13 residues. The CDR3 region has the DNA TGTGCCTGGAGTGCTGGGGGCATGAGGCCCCAGCATTTT. As protein: CAWSAGGMRPQHF.